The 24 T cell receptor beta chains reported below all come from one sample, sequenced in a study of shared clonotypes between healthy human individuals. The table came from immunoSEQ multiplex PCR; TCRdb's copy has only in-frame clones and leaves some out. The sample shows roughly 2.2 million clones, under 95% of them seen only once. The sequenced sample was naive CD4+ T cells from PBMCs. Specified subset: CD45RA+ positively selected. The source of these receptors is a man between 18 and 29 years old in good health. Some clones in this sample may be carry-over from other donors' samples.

CDR3 sequence: CASSPLLAGPTYEQYF. The DNA for the CDR3 is TGTGCCAGCAGCCCCCTCCTAGCGGGACCCACCTACGAGCAGTACTTC. The chain couples TRBV11-3 to TRBJ2-7; the match to TRBD2 covers 9 bases. CDR3 length: 16 residues. Germline V gene lookup returns CDR1 SGHNT and CDR2 YENEEA. V was clipped by 5 bases and J by 2 bases; unmatched bases: 10.

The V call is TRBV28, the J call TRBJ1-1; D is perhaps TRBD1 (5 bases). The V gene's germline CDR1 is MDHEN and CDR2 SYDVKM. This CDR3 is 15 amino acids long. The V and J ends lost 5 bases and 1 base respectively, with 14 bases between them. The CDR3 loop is CASSITGLTNTEAFF. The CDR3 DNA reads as TGTGCCAGCAGTATTACGGGACTAACGAACACTGAAGCTTTCTTT.

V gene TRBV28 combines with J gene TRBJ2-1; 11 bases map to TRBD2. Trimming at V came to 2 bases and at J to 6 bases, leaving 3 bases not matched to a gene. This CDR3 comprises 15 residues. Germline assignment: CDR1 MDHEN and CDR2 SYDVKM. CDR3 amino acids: CASSLGTSGPNEQFF. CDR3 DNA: TGTGCCAGCAGTTTAGGGACTAGCGGACCCAATGAGCAGTTCTTC.

For the CDR3, the DNA is TGTGCCAGCAGTTTACTCGGGGGCAGCTCCTACGAGCAGTACTTC. Translation: CASSLLGGSSYEQYF. The chain combines TRBV28 with TRBJ2-7; D may correspond to TRBD1 or TRBD2 (6 bases each). Per germline, CDR1 MDHEN and CDR2 SYDVKM. This CDR3 spans 15 amino acids. V lost 2 bases and J 0 bases, leaving 11 bases between the germline ends.

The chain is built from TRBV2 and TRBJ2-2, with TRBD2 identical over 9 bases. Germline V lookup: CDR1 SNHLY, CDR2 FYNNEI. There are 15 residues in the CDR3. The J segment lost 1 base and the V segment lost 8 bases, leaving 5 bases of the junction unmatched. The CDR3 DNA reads TGTGCCAGCTCGCTACTAGCGGGGAACACCGGGGAGCTGTTTTTT. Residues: CASSLLAGNTGELFF.

CDR3 residues: CASSLMSSGNTIYF. CDR3 sequence (DNA): TGTGCCAGCAGCTTAATGAGCTCTGGAAACACCATATATTTT. J is TRBJ1-3 and V is TRBV7-2, with D uncertain. The CDR3 length is 14 residues. Trimming removed 2 bases from V and 0 bases from J, with 5 bases in between. Germline V gives CDR1 SGHTA, CDR2 FQGNSA.

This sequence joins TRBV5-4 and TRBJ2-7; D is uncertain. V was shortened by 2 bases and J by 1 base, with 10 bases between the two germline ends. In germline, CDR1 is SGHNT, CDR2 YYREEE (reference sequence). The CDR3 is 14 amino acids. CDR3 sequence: CASSFQSSSYEQYF. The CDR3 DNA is TGTGCCAGCAGCTTCCAGTCTTCATCCTACGAGCAGTACTTC.

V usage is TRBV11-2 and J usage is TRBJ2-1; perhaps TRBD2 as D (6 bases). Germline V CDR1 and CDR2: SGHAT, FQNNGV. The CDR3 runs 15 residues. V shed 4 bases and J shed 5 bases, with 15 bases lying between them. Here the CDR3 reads CASSSRRGIHNEQFF. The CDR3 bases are TGTGCCAGCAGCTCCCGCCGCGGGATCCACAATGAGCAGTTCTTC.

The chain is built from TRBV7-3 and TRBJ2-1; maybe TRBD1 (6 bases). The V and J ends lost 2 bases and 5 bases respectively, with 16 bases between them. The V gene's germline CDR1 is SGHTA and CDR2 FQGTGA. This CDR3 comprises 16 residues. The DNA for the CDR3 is TGTGCCAGCAGCTTAGAACAGGGACGGACAGACAATGAGCAGTTCTTC. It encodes CASSLEQGRTDNEQFF.

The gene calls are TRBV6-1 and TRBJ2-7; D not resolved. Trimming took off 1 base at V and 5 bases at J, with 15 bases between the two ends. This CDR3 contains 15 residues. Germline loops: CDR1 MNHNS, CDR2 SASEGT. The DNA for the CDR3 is TGTGCCAGCAGTGAAGGGTCTACCCGGCGAGACGAGCAGTACTTC. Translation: CASSEGSTRRDEQYF.

In nucleotides, the CDR3 is TGTGCCAGTTCCCCCGGGAGACTAGCACCTACTTCGCAGTATTTT. The encoded protein is CASSPGRLAPTSQYF. The rearrangement joins TRBV6-6 to TRBJ2-3, with 7 bases lining up with TRBD2. CDR1 is MNHNY and CDR2 is SVGAGI in the germline V gene (reference sequence). This CDR3 region has 15 residues. The V gene end was trimmed by 9 bases and the J gene end by 10 bases; junction bases not matched to a gene: 19.

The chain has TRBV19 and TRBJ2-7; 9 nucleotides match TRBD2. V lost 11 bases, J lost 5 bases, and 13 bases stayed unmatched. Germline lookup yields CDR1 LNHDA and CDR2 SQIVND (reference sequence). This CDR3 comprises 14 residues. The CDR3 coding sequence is TGTGCCTCCCGGAGTAGCGGGAGTGGAAACGAGCAGTACTTC. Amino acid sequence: CASRSSGSGNEQYF.

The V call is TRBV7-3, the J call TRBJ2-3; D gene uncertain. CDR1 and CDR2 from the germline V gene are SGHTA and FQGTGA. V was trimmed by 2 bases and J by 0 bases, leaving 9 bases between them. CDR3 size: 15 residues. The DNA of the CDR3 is TGTGCCAGCAGCTTACGAAGGGCTAGCACAGATACGCAGTATTTT. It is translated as CASSLRRASTDTQYF.

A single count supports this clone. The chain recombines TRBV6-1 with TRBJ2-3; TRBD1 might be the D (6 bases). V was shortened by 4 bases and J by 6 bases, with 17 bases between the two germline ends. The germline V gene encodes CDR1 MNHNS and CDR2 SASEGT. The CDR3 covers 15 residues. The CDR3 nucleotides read TGTGCCAGCAGTGTCCGTTTCGGACAGCTGGATACGCAGTATTTT. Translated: CASSVRFGQLDTQYF.

The CDR3 bases are TGTGCCAGCAGTGTAGGGACTAGCGGGGGCCGCGGAACGCAGTATTTT. This gives the protein CASSVGTSGGRGTQYF. The V gene is TRBV25-1, the J gene TRBJ2-3, with 14 bases identical to TRBD2. Germline V CDR1 and CDR2: MGHDK, SYGVNS. V lost 4 bases, J lost 9 bases, and 9 bases stayed unmatched. This CDR3 spans 16 amino acids.

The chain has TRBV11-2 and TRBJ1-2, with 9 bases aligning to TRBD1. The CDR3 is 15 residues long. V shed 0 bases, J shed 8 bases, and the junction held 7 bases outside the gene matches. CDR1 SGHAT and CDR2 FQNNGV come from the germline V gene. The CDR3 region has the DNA TGTGCCAGCAGCTTAGACAACAGGGGGCTTCGCGGCTACACCTTC. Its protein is CASSLDNRGLRGYTF.

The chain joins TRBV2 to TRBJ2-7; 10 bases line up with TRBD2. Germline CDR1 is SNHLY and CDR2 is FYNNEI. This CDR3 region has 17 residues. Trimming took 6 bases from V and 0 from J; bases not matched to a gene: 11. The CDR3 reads CASRTGTSVISSYEQYF. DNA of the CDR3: TGTGCCAGCAGGACCGGGACTAGCGTTATAAGCTCCTACGAGCAGTACTTC. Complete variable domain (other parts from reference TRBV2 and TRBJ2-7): EPEVTQTPSHQVTQMGQEVILRCVPISNHLYFYWYRQILGQKVEFLVSFYNNEISEKSEIFDDQFSVERPDGSNFTLKIRSTKLEDSAMYFCASRTGTSVISSYEQYFGPGTRLTVT.

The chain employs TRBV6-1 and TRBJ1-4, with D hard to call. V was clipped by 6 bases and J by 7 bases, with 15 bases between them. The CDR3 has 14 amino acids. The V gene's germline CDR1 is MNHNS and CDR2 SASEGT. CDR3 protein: CASSRVPPPEKLFF. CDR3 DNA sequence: TGTGCCAGCAGCCGGGTCCCCCCGCCTGAAAAACTGTTTTTT.

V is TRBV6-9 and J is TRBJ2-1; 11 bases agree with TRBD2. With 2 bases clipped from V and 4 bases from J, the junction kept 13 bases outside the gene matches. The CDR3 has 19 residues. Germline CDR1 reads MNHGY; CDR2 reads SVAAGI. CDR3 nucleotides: TGTGCCAGCAGTTATCTCTCACAAATAGCGGGAGGGAGGTACAATGAGCAGTTCTTC. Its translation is CASSYLSQIAGGRYNEQFF.

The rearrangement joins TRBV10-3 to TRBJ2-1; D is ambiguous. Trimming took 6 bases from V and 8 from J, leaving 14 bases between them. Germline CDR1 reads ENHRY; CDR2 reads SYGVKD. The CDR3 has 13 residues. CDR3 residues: CAISAGPEDEQFF. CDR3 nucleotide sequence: TGTGCCATCAGCGCCGGGCCCGAGGATGAGCAGTTCTTC.

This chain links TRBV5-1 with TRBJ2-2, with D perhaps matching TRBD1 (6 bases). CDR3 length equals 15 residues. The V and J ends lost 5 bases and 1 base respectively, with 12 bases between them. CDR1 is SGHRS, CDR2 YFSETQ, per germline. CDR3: CASRPGQMNTGELFF. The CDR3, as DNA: TGCGCCAGCAGGCCCGGACAGATGAACACCGGGGAGCTGTTTTTT. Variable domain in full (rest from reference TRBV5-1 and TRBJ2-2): KAGVTQTPRYLIKTRGQQVTLSCSPISGHRSVSWYQQTPGQGLQFLFEYFSETQRNKGNFPGRFSGRQFSNSRSEMNVSTLELGDSALYLCASRPGQMNTGELFFGEGSRLTVL.

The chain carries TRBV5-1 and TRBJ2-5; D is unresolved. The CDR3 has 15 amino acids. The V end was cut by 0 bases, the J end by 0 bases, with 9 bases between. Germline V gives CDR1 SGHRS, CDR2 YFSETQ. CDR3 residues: CASSLDLTYQETQYF. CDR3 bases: TGCGCCAGCAGCTTGGATCTGACATACCAAGAGACCCAGTACTTC.

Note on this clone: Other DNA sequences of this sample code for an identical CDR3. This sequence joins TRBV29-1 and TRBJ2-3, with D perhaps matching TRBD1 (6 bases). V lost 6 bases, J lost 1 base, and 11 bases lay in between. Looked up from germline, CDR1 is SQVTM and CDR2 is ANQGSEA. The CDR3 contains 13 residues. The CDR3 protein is CSVGAGGTDTQYF. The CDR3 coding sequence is TGCAGCGTGGGGGCTGGGGGCACAGATACGCAGTATTTT.

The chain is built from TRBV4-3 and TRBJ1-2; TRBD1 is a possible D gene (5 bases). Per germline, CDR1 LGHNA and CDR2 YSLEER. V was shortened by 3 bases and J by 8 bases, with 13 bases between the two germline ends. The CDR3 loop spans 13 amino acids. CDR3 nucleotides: TGCGCCAGCAGCCAGAGCTTAGGGGAAGGCTACACCTTC. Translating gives CASSQSLGEGYTF.